This TCR beta chain is from a study of glioma-infiltrating T cells after dendritic cell vaccination. Study-level background: Patients received autologous tumor lysate-pulsed dendritic cell vaccination between 2003 and 2012. Patients received three intradermal dendritic cell vaccine injections at biweekly intervals.

TCRdb keeps only in-frame clones here, not all; method: immunoSEQ multiplex PCR. The top ten hold 2.7% of the sample, which has roughly 100,000 clones, around 89% seen once. The time point here: after dendritic cell vaccination, including at tumor progression/relapse. Germline V lookup: CDR1 GTSNPN, CDR2 SVGIG (reference sequence). The CDR3 totals 13 residues. V gave up 3 bases and J gave up 8 bases; unmatched junction bases: 8. The rearrangement links TRBV30 to TRBJ1-2; the match to TRBD1 covers 8 bases. This receptor was obtained from a human donor with glioblastoma. The specimen comprised blood, sampled after dendritic cell vaccination. The CDR3 coding sequence is TGTGCCTGGAGCGCAGGGGGCAGGCAAGGCTACACCTTC. This encodes CAWSAGGRQGYTF. The variable domain in full, completed from reference TRBV30 and TRBJ1-2, reads SQTIHQWPATLVQPVGSPLSLECTVEGTSNPNLYWYRQAAGRGLQLLFYSVGIGQISSEVPQNLSASRPQDRQFILSSKKLLLSDSGFYLCAWSAGGRQGYTFGSGTRLTVV.